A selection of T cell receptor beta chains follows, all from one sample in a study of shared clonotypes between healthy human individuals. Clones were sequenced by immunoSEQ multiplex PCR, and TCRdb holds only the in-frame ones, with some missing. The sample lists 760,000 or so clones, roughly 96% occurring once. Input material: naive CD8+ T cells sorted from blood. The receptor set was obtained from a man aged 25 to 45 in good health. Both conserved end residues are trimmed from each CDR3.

ASSLGAGGTISYEQY,15,TRBV7-6
ASSVVGQSSYNEQF,14,TRBV9
ASRGASGANVLT,12,TRBV27
ASVGGPYEQY,10,TRBV6-1
ASSLYPGPGQDSGNTIY,17,TRBV5-1
ASSLGTTRYGEQF,13,TRBV5-1
ASSQDIGAGGPYEQY,15,TRBV4-3
ASSQDRVRGTDAAGELF,17,TRBV4-3
ASSLAGGETQY,11,TRBV7-9
ATSRGQGIYEQY,12,TRBV15
ASSLVSGTDGRDNQPQH,17,TRBV11-2
ASSLRGAESDEQY,13,TRBV7-9
ASSWTEGDYEQY,12,TRBV11-2
ASSQASGNTIY,11,TRBV4-1
AIKTGVNTEAF,11,TRBV11-2
SVTSGRLDEQY,11,TRBV29-1
ASSLGGPYNEQF,12,TRBV7-9
ASSQGSSYEQY,11,TRBV4-1
ASSVGKPGTGLDTGELF,17,TRBV9
ASSLTPDREAF,11,TRBV7-9
ASSVGLAVRDEQF,13,TRBV9
ASSLRRGASEEQY,13,TRBV11-2
ASGGTGPTEAF,11,TRBV9
ASSLSGSDYNEQF,13,TRBV5-1
ASSLSTGGYEQF,12,TRBV7-8
ASRRKGNQETQY,12,TRBV19
ASSFWGVRGQETQY,14,TRBV27
ASSLGASGSREQF,13,TRBV5-1
ASSVSASGSYEQY,13,TRBV9
ASSSGTSGSPWGSYEQY,17,TRBV13
ASSISTGYEQY,11,TRBV19
ASSLGTGGIYEQY,13,TRBV11-2
ASESNTGELF,10,TRBV11-3
ASDPGEETQY,10,TRBV2
ASRIAGASYNEQF,13,TRBV27
ASSLSGGSLNTEAF,14,TRBV27
ASSVDGGSGNTIY,13,TRBV9
ASSYAPGTVYNEQF,14,TRBV6-5
ASSSRQGLDEKLF,13,TRBV11-2
ASSPPGTGDYEQY,13,TRBV5-6
ASSFWTSGSSNEQF,14,TRBV11-2
ASSPGTRIIDEQF,13,TRBV5-6
SVRGRDRGGGYT,12,TRBV29-1
ASSHGFDQPQH,11,TRBV4-1
ASSADRTYSYNEQF,14,TRBV9
ASSLLGIDTQY,11,TRBV27
ASSWTGYGYT,10,TRBV5-5
ASSASAGAYEQY,12,TRBV27
ASSLTVYEQY,10,TRBV7-9
ASSLQTSSYNEQF,13,TRBV5-1
ASSQFAGAYGYT,12,TRBV4-1
ASSLDTGTPRPF,12,TRBV11-2
ASSTPVAGGGADTQY,15,TRBV7-6
ASSFWDSKYEQY,12,TRBV5-1
ASSLRAGGLGNEQF,14,TRBV5-4
ASSARGGSKIVNEQF,15,TRBV9
ATSSGVTGGSGETQY,15,TRBV15